These 16 T cell receptor beta chains were all obtained from the same sample, sequenced in a study of cytomegalovirus exposure and HLA in healthy donors. This PCR relied on a set of 60 Vbeta primers and 13 Jbeta primers. The protocol was immunoSEQ multiplex PCR, while the TCRdb copy is restricted to in-frame clones and leaves out a portion. The sample shows under 200,000 clones, 82% of them seen only once. The sequencing sample was made of PBMCs. The receptors come from a girl between 10 and 17 years old in good health and CMV-seropositive.

The gene calls are TRBV7-2 and TRBJ2-3, with D maybe TRBD1 (6 bases). The germline V and J ends were trimmed by 1 base and 4 bases, with 9 bases remaining between them. Looked up from germline, CDR1 is SGHTA and CDR2 is FQGNSA. The CDR3 is 14 residues long. The CDR3 spells CASSLVGGADTQYF. The CDR3, as DNA: TGTGCCAGCAGCTTAGTAGGGGGAGCAGATACGCAGTATTTT. The full variable domain, rest sourced from reference TRBV7-2 and TRBJ2-3, is GAGVSQSPSNKVTEKGKDVELRCDPISGHTALYWYRQSLGQGLEFLIYFQGNSAPDKSGLPSDRFSAERTGGSVSTLTIQRTQQEDSAVYLCASSLVGGADTQYFGPGTRLTVL.

The chain links TRBV18 to TRBJ2-7, with TRBD1 as a possible D gene (5 bases). CDR1 is KGHSH and CDR2 is LQKENI in the germline V gene. Trimming took 2 bases from V and 2 from J, leaving 10 bases between them. The CDR3 is 14 residues long. The CDR3 bases are TGTGCCAGCTCACCAAGACAGAGCACCTACGAGCAGTACTTC. It encodes CASSPRQSTYEQYF.

This clone was observed a handful of times. The V and J genes are TRBV21-1 and TRBJ1-1. TRBV21-1 is marked as a pseudogene. There are 14 residues in the CDR3. CDR3 region: CASSKLKGDTEAFF. CDR3 in DNA: TGTGCCAGCAGCAAGCTTAAGGGAGACACTGAAGCTTTCTTT.

The chain carries TRBV9 and TRBJ2-6; D remains unclear. CDR3 length: 17 amino acids. In germline, CDR1 is SGDLS, CDR2 YYNGEE. V was trimmed by 0 bases and J by 0 bases, leaving 10 bases between them. The CDR3 sequence: CASSVGSVRSGANVLTF. The CDR3 region has the DNA TGTGCCAGCAGCGTAGGCTCGGTCCGCTCTGGGGCCAACGTCCTGACTTTC.

This rearrangement joins TRBV27 to TRBJ2-7; D remains unclear. Between the trimmed V and J ends, which lost 0 bases and 2 bases, there was a span of 14 bases. This CDR3 has 16 amino acids. Germline-derived CDR1 and CDR2 are MNHEY and SMNVEV (reference sequence). This CDR3 is CASSLSSHTAAYEQYF. The DNA of the CDR3 is TGTGCCAGCAGTTTATCTAGTCACACAGCCGCCTACGAGCAGTACTTC.

This chain joins TRBV15 and TRBJ1-1; D perhaps matches TRBD1 (5 bases). The CDR3 is made up of 18 amino acids. The germline V gene has CDR1 LNHNV and CDR2 YYDKDF (reference sequence). V shed 4 bases and J shed 2 bases, with 23 bases lying between them. Here the CDR3 DNA reads TGTGCCACCAGCACCCTCACAGGAGCCCTAAGGGGAAACACTGAAGCTTTCTTT. It specifies CATSTLTGALRGNTEAFF.

The V and J genes are TRBV12-2 and TRBJ1-1; whether TRBD1, the table's D call, matches the DNA was not checked. TRBV12-2 is designated a pseudogene. There are 15 residues in the CDR3. As DNA, the CDR3 is TGTGCAAGTCGCGTTAACAGGGGCCTGAGAACTGAAGCTTTCTTT. It is translated as CASRVNRGLRTEAFF.

Within the sample, this clone is medium-sized. The chain has TRBV28 and TRBJ1-5, with TRBD1 matching 9 bases. The V and J ends lost 5 bases and 2 bases, in that order; junction bases with no gene match: 4. CDR1 and CDR2 from the germline V gene are MDHEN and SYDVKM. There are 15 residues in the CDR3. The CDR3 region is CASSVRQGGNQPQHF. The CDR3 nucleotides are TGTGCCAGCAGTGTAAGACAGGGGGGCAATCAGCCCCAGCATTTT.

V and J are TRBV4-3 and TRBJ2-3; 9 positions match TRBD2. Looked up from germline, CDR1 is LGHNA and CDR2 is YSLEER. The CDR3 totals 16 residues. J gave up 6 bases and V 0 bases, and 7 bases lay outside the gene matches. CDR3 nucleotide sequence: TGCGCCAGCAGCCAAGATGGGCGGGGGGGCCTCGATACGCAGTATTTT. Amino acid sequence: CASSQDGRGGLDTQYF.

Only a few counts were recorded for this clone. The gene calls are TRBV6-1 and TRBJ2-3; TRBD1 agrees at 8 bases. Germline V gene data show CDR1 as MNHNS and CDR2 as SASEGT. With 4 bases clipped from V and 0 bases from J, the junction kept 3 bases outside the gene matches. The CDR3 sequence is 15 residues long. In DNA form, the CDR3 reads TGTGCCAGCAGTGCCGACAGGGGAAGCACAGATACGCAGTATTTT. It translates to CASSADRGSTDTQYF.

This sequence joins TRBV30 and TRBJ2-3, with 8 bases that match TRBD1. Germline CDR1 and CDR2: GTSNPN and SVGIG (reference sequence). This CDR3 comprises 15 residues. V dropped 4 bases and J dropped 6; count of bases not matched to a gene: 12. The chain's CDR3 is CAWTKKSQGADTQYF. Here the CDR3 DNA reads TGTGCCTGGACCAAAAAGAGTCAGGGGGCTGATACGCAGTATTTT.

The J gene is TRBJ2-6, the V gene TRBV18, with 9 bases fitting TRBD1. The CDR3 has 19 amino acids. The germline CDR1 and CDR2 sequences are KGHSH and LQKENI. With V trimmed by 1 base and J by 2 bases, 9 bases remained unmatched. The CDR3 spells CASSPLVGQGLAGANVLTF. CDR3 DNA: TGTGCCAGCTCACCACTCGTGGGACAGGGATTGGCTGGGGCCAACGTCCTGACTTTC. The complete variable domain, with remaining parts taken from reference TRBV18 and TRBJ2-6, reads NAGVMQNPRHLVRRRGQEARLRCSPMKGHSHVYWYRQLPEEGLKFMVYLQKENIIDESGMPKERFSAEFPKEGPSILRIQQVVRGDSAAYFCASSPLVGQGLAGANVLTFGAGSRLTVL.

This chain uses TRBV7-9 with TRBJ1-4; TRBD1 matches at 11 bases. CDR1 and CDR2 (germline): SEHNR, FQNEAQ (reference sequence). V dropped 5 bases and J dropped 6; count of bases not matched to a gene: 8. The CDR3 covers 16 residues. In DNA form, the CDR3 reads TGTGCCAGCAGCGCGACTCCGGGACAGGGGGATGAAAAACTGTTTTTT. This translates into CASSATPGQGDEKLFF.

CDR3 bases: TGTGCCAGCAGCTTAGGGTACACCTCCTACGAGCAGTACTTC. Encoded protein: CASSLGYTSYEQYF. The chain couples TRBV7-2 to TRBJ2-7; D is uncertain. CDR1 is SGHTA and CDR2 is FQGNSA in the germline V gene. This CDR3 comprises 14 residues. Trimming took off 1 base at V and 0 bases at J, with 7 bases between the two ends.

This chain uses TRBV28 with TRBJ2-1, with D possibly being TRBD1 (6 bases). This CDR3 spans 16 amino acids. Germline V CDR1 and CDR2: MDHEN, SYDVKM. V shed 3 bases and J shed 3 bases, with 15 bases lying between them. The CDR3 sequence: CASSFYWGPVYNEQFF. In DNA form, the CDR3 reads TGTGCCAGCAGTTTCTATTGGGGGCCGGTCTACAATGAGCAGTTCTTC. The full variable domain, rest sourced from reference TRBV28 and TRBJ2-1, is DVKVTQSSRYLVKRTGEKVFLECVQDMDHENMFWYRQDPGLGLRLIYFSYDVKMKEKGDIPEGYSVSREKKERFSLILESASTNQTSMYLCASSFYWGPVYNEQFFGPGTRLTVL.

A word on this clone: One junction end does not reproduce the germline sequence, and a read error may be involved. The chain has TRBV7-7 and TRBJ2-5, with 11 bases fitting TRBD1. CDR3 length: 15 residues. Germline lookup yields CDR1 SSHAT and CDR2 FNYEAQ (reference sequence). The CDR3 region is CASSRDRGLGETQYF. The CDR3 bases are TGTGCTAGCAGCCGGGACAGGGGGTTAGGGGAGACCCAGTACTTC.